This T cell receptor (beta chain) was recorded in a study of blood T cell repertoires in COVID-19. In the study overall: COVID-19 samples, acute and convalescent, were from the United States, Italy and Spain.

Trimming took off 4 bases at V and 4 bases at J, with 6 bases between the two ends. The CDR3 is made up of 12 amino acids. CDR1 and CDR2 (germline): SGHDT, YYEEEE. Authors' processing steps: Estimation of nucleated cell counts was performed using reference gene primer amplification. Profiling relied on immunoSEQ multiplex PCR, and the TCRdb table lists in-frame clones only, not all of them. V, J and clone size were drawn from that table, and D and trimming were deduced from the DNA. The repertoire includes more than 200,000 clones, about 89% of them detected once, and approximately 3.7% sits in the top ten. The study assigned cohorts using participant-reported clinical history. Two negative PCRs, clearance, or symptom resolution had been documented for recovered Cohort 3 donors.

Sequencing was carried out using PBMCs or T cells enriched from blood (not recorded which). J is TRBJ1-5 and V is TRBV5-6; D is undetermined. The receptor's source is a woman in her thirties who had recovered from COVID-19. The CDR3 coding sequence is TGTGCCAGCAGCAGCCATAATCAGCCCCAGCATTTT. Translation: CASSSHNQPQHF. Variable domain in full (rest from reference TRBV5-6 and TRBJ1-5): DAGVTQSPTHLIKTRGQQVTLRCSPKSGHDTVSWYQQALGQGPQFIFQYYEEEERQRGNFPDRFSGHQFPNYSSELNVNALLLGDSALYLCASSSHNQPQHFGDGTRLSIL.